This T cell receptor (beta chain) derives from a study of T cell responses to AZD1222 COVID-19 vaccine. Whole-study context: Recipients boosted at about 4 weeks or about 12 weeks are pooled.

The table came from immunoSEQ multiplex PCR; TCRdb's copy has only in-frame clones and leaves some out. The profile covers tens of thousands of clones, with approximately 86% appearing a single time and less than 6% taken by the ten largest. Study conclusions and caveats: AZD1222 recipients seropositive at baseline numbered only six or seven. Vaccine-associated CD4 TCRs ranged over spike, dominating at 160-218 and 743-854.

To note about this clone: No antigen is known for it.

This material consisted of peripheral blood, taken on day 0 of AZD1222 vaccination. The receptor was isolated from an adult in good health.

This CDR3 is CASSPRRGTEAFF. CDR3 in DNA: TGTGCCAGCTCACCACGACGGGGCACTGAAGCTTTCTTT. This rearrangement joins TRBV18 to TRBJ1-1; D unclear. The V gene lost 1 base and the J gene lost 4 bases, with 7 bases spanning the gap. CDR3 length: 13 amino acids. The V gene's germline CDR1 is KGHSH and CDR2 LQKENI.